The 14 T cell receptor beta chains below all came from one sample that was sequenced in a study of breast tumors, draining lymph nodes, adjacent tissues. Axillary draining lymph nodes of breast cancer patients supplied the node samples. TCRdb re-analysed the multiplex PCR reads in MiXCR, keeping a single row per CDR3 protein. The table has roughly 260,000 distinct CDR3 sequences, roughly 31% seen once. Sequenced: axillary lymph node tissue. The receptors were gathered from a female donor with breast cancer. Some clones in this sample may be carry-over from other donors' samples.

This clonotype has just one count. The chain uses TRBV2 and TRBJ2-5; D is perhaps TRBD1 (5 bases). Germline V gives CDR1 SNHLY, CDR2 FYNNEI. The CDR3 is 15 amino acids. The V end was cut by 7 bases, the J end by 7 bases, with 22 bases between. The CDR3 loop is CASTSRQGQPRTQYF. DNA for the CDR3: TGTGCCAGCACCTCGCGGCAGGGCCAACCTCGGACCCAGTACTTC.

This clonotype occurred a few times. The chain has TRBV12-3 or TRBV12-4 and TRBJ2-1; D possibly corresponds to TRBD1 (5 bases). The CDR3 length is 15 residues. V was shortened by 1 base and J by 1 base, with 8 bases between the two germline ends. For the CDR3, the DNA is TGTGCCAGCAGTTTAGAGGGGAAGTCCTACAATGAGCAGTTCTTC. Amino acid sequence: CASSLEGKSYNEQFF.

This clonotype was observed a handful of times. V is TRBV5-1 and J is TRBJ2-1, with 11 bases that match TRBD2. Germline values: CDR1 SGHRS, CDR2 YFSETQ. This CDR3 spans 13 amino acids. Trimming removed 2 bases from V and 11 bases from J; junction bases left unmatched: 3. The CDR3 protein is CASSFRLAGKQFF. CDR3 nucleotides: TGCGCCAGCAGCTTCAGACTAGCGGGAAAGCAGTTCTTC.

In regard to this clonotype: The junction and the germline gene differ at one end; a read error may be behind it. J is TRBJ1-5 and V is TRBV7-8; D gene unclear. This CDR3 is built from 15 residues. CDR1 SGHVS and CDR2 FQNEAQ come from the germline V gene. In DNA, the CDR3 is TGTGCCAGCAGCTTAGGGGCGAATAGCAATCAACCCCAGCCTTTT. It is translated as CASSLGANSNQPQPF.

This clonotype came up many times. The chain links TRBV20-1 to TRBJ2-2; 7 bases match TRBD2. The CDR3 is made up of 14 amino acids. The junction had 7 bases not matched to a gene; V was cut back by 5 bases and J by 4 bases. Per the germline V gene, CDR1 is DFQATT and CDR2 is SNEGSKA (reference sequence). The CDR3 region is CSARGEATTGELFF. The DNA of the CDR3 is TGCAGTGCTCGGGGGGAGGCTACCACCGGGGAGCTGTTTTTT.

The rearrangement links TRBV6-5 to TRBJ2-7; 7 nucleotides match TRBD1. This CDR3 is 14 amino acids long. CDR1 is MNHEY and CDR2 is SVGAGI in the germline V gene. J lost 1 base, V lost 6 bases, and 6 bases had no gene match. The CDR3 DNA is TGTGCCAGCAGCGAAGGGGACAGTTCCTACGAGCAGTACTTC. Translating gives CASSEGDSSYEQYF.

The chain couples TRBV27 to TRBJ2-1, with 7 nucleotides matching TRBD2. The germline gives CDR1 MNHEY, CDR2 SMNVEV (reference sequence). The junction had 7 bases not matched to a gene; V was cut back by 5 bases and J by 3 bases. The CDR3 consists of 15 residues. CDR3 in amino acids: CASSQPLADYNEQFF. CDR3 sequence (DNA): TGTGCCAGCAGTCAACCCCTAGCGGACTACAATGAGCAGTTCTTC.

This clonotype showed up just a few times. The chain links TRBV27 to TRBJ1-5, with D possibly matching TRBD1 (5 bases). The V end was cut by 3 bases, the J end by 6 bases, with 15 bases between. The CDR3 consists of 15 residues. The germline gives CDR1 MNHEY, CDR2 SMNVEV (reference sequence). The CDR3, as DNA: TGTGCCAGCAGTTTCCTAGGGGCCGCAGGTCAGCCCCAGCATTTT. This codes for CASSFLGAAGQPQHF.

This clonotype was recorded many times. The rearrangement uses TRBV2 and TRBJ1-3; 7 positions agree with TRBD1. Per the germline V gene, CDR1 is SNHLY and CDR2 is FYNNEI. Losses at the gene ends were 6 bases for V and 2 bases for J; bases not matched to a gene: 1. This CDR3 has 13 amino acids. This chain's CDR3 is CASRQGPGNTIYF. CDR3 nucleotides: TGTGCCAGCAGACAGGGGCCTGGAAACACCATATATTTT.

This clonotype was counted ten times or more. The chain uses TRBV19 and TRBJ2-3; no clear D gene. The germline gives CDR1 LNHDA, CDR2 SQIVND (reference sequence). The CDR3 extends over 13 amino acids. V lost 5 bases to trimming and J lost 6 bases, with 12 bases between them. The CDR3 nucleotides are TGTGCCAGTAGTTTAGTATCCCGGGATACGCAGTATTTT. The encoded protein is CASSLVSRDTQYF.

This clonotype appeared many times. The rearrangement links TRBV5-4 to TRBJ2-7; the D gene is possibly TRBD2 (6 bases). The V gene's germline CDR1 is SGHNT and CDR2 YYREEE (reference sequence). The CDR3 is 15 residues long. V dropped 4 bases and J dropped 1 base, with 15 bases sitting between them. The CDR3 nucleotides read TGTGCCAGCAGCCCCGGGGGTCTGGGATCCTACGAGCAGTACTTC. It yields the protein CASSPGGLGSYEQYF.

This clonotype showed up many times. The chain has TRBV7-6 and TRBJ2-7; D might be TRBD2 (6 bases). Looked up from germline, CDR1 is SGHVS and CDR2 is FNYEAQ. The CDR3 covers 14 residues. Trimming shortened V by 5 bases and J by 2 bases, and 13 bases separated the two germline ends. The CDR3 region has the DNA TGTGCCAGCAGCCTAACAGGAGGGACCTACGAGCAGTACTTC. Translated: CASSLTGGTYEQYF.

The chain carries TRBV7-9 and TRBJ1-1; no firm D call. The CDR3 sequence is 18 residues long. Germline loops: CDR1 SEHNR, CDR2 FQNEAQ (reference sequence). V was shortened by 0 bases and J by 1 base, with 18 bases between the two germline ends. The CDR3 protein is CASSLAGYQRQRNTEAFF. In nucleotides, the CDR3 is TGTGCCAGCAGCTTAGCAGGTTATCAACGGCAGCGGAACACTGAAGCTTTCTTT.

This clonotype was observed many times. This rearrangement joins TRBV6-1 to TRBJ1-5; D perhaps matches TRBD1 (6 bases). The CDR3 runs 15 residues. V gave up 4 bases and J gave up 6 bases, with 16 bases separating them. Germline V gene lookup returns CDR1 MNHNS and CDR2 SASEGT. The CDR3 nucleotides are TGTGCCAGCAGTGCCGGCAGGGGTCAGGGTCAGCCCCAGCATTTT. This gives the protein CASSAGRGQGQPQHF.